These 9 T cell receptor beta chains were sequenced from one sample in a study of blood T cell repertoires in COVID-19. Libraries were prepared by immunoSEQ multiplex PCR; TCRdb keeps only in-frame clonotypes and omits some of them. The top ten hold 20% to 25% of the sample, which has under 200,000 clones, 70% to 90% seen once. The sample was peripheral blood. The receptor set was obtained from a man in his fifties or sixties with active or convalescent COVID-19.

The chain combines TRBV11-2 with TRBJ2-1; 8 bases match TRBD2. The length of the CDR3 is 18 residues. The J segment lost 0 bases and the V segment lost 3 bases, leaving 10 bases of the junction unmatched. Germline V lookup: CDR1 SGHAT, CDR2 FQNNGV. Written as DNA, the CDR3 is TGTGCCAGCAGCTTCGCGAGCGGGGGTTACAGCTCCTACAATGAGCAGTTCTTC. As protein: CASSFASGGYSSYNEQFF.

This clone was picked up one time. V and J are TRBV11-3 and TRBJ2-2; possible D gene TRBD2, 5 bases. Germline loops: CDR1 SGHNT, CDR2 YENEEA. This CDR3 comprises 13 residues. Trimming shortened V by 1 base and J by 7 bases, and 7 bases separated the two germline ends. The CDR3 sequence: CASSLVGIGELFF. For the CDR3, the DNA is TGTGCCAGCAGCTTAGTCGGGATCGGGGAGCTGTTTTTT.

This clone was counted only a few times. The chain employs TRBV6-5 and TRBJ1-6, with D tentatively TRBD1 (5 bases). The CDR3 covers 16 residues. V was trimmed by 4 bases and J by 8 bases, leaving 18 bases between them. CDR1 is MNHEY, CDR2 SVGAGI, per germline. In nucleotides, the CDR3 is TGTGCCAGCAGTTCCCCGACAGTTGGGGTAGATTCACCCCTCCACTTT. It encodes CASSSPTVGVDSPLHF.

This clone showed up just once. The chain joins TRBV5-1 to TRBJ1-1, with 7 bases aligning to TRBD1. The germline gives CDR1 SGHRS, CDR2 YFSETQ. The CDR3 consists of 16 residues. J lost 0 bases, V lost 4 bases, and 9 bases had no gene match. CDR3: CASSLRQGKMNTEAFF. The CDR3 nucleotides read TGCGCCAGCAGCCTTAGACAGGGTAAAATGAACACTGAAGCTTTCTTT.

The gene calls are TRBV19 and TRBJ1-2, with 9 bases identical to TRBD1. Germline V gene lookup returns CDR1 LNHDA and CDR2 SQIVND (reference sequence). The ends lost 9 bases at V and 4 bases at J; junction bases unmatched: 6. CDR3 length: 13 amino acids. CDR3 sequence: CARPGTGIYGYTF. In DNA, the CDR3 is TGTGCCAGACCCGGGACAGGGATCTATGGCTACACCTTC.

This clone appeared a single time. The chain recombines TRBV6-1 with TRBJ1-6; a possible D gene is TRBD1 (5 bases). The CDR3 is 14 amino acids. CDR1 is MNHNS, CDR2 SASEGT, per germline. V shed 1 base and J shed 6 bases, with 7 bases lying between them. The CDR3 DNA reads as TGTGCCAGCAGTGAAGGGACATTTAATTCACCCCTCCACTTT. The encoded protein is CASSEGTFNSPLHF.

V and J are TRBV19 and TRBJ2-2; weak D call: TRBD1 (6 bases). The CDR3 contains 15 residues. Trimming took off 5 bases at V and 4 bases at J, with 14 bases between the two ends. CDR1 is LNHDA and CDR2 is SQIVND in the germline V gene (reference sequence). This CDR3 reads CASSSQGSGTGELFF. The CDR3 nucleotides are TGTGCCAGTAGTTCCCAGGGGAGTGGCACCGGGGAGCTGTTTTTT.

The chain recombines TRBV28 with TRBJ1-3; D perhaps matches TRBD1 (5 bases). CDR3 size: 15 residues. Germline V gene lookup returns CDR1 MDHEN and CDR2 SYDVKM. With 7 bases removed from V and 3 bases from J, the gap between germline ends came to 16 bases. The CDR3 spells CASTRGGERGNTIYF. CDR3 DNA: TGTGCCAGCACTCGCGGAGGGGAGCGTGGAAACACCATATATTTT.

V is TRBV12-3 or TRBV12-4 and J is TRBJ2-3; 10 bases map to TRBD2. Trimming at V came to 6 bases and at J to 7 bases, leaving 4 bases not matched to a gene. CDR3 size: 13 residues. CDR3 coding DNA: TGTGCCAGCAGGCGGACTAGCGGTTATACGCAGTATTTT. It codes for CASRRTSGYTQYF.